A single sample gave rise to the 17 T cell receptor beta chains below, sequenced in a study of T-cell memory formation after mild COVID-19. Each CDR3 protein is one row after TCRdb ran MiXCR on the 5' RACE reads. This sample carries some 190,000 distinct CDR3 sequences, approximately 16% of them seen once, and the ten largest clones take 2% to 2.5%. Sequencing used PBMCs or a T cell subset sorted from them (not recorded which). Receptors originate from an adult woman who had mild COVID-19 (a few samples of this study predate the infection). Cell type and time point are not known.

This chain connects TRBV24-1 to TRBJ1-2, with 9 bases that match TRBD1. V lost 7 bases and J lost 2; bases outside the gene matches: 1. CDR3 length: 13 residues. Germline V gene data show CDR1 as KGHDR and CDR2 as SFDVKD. The CDR3 DNA reads TGTGCCACCAGCGGACAGGGGAACTATGGCTACACCTTC. It is translated as CATSGQGNYGYTF.

The chain employs TRBV19 and TRBJ2-3; 8 nucleotides agree with TRBD1. J gave up 3 bases and V 5 bases, and 4 bases lay outside the gene matches. Germline V gene data show CDR1 as LNHDA and CDR2 as SQIVND (reference sequence). The CDR3 contains 14 residues. The CDR3 region is CASSRTGTTDTQYF. CDR3 bases: TGTGCCAGTAGTCGGACAGGGACGACAGATACGCAGTATTTT.

This clonotype was seen a few times. This rearrangement joins TRBV9 to TRBJ2-3; D not resolved. V was cut by 0 bases and J by 2 bases, with 7 bases left in between. Germline V gives CDR1 SGDLS, CDR2 YYNGEE. The CDR3 consists of 14 residues. Written as DNA, the CDR3 is TGTGCCAGCAGCGTAGAAGTGTTCACAGATACGCAGTATTTT. It codes for CASSVEVFTDTQYF.

This clonotype was seen a handful of times. V and J are TRBV24-1 and TRBJ2-5; the D is unclear. Trimming took 0 bases from V and 7 from J, leaving 17 bases between them. The CDR3 has 16 residues. Germline V gives CDR1 KGHDR, CDR2 SFDVKD. This chain's CDR3 is CATSDLHSRATGTQYF. The CDR3 bases are TGTGCCACCAGTGATTTGCACAGCCGAGCAACTGGGACCCAGTACTTC.

This clonotype was seen a single time. The J gene is TRBJ2-7, the V gene TRBV5-1, with 7 bases lining up with TRBD1. Germline V gene lookup returns CDR1 SGHRS and CDR2 YFSETQ. J gave up 4 bases and V 3 bases, and 10 bases lay outside the gene matches. The CDR3 totals 15 residues. The CDR3 loop is CASSSISGQLYEQYF. The CDR3 nucleotides are TGCGCCAGCAGCTCCATCTCGGGACAGCTATACGAGCAGTACTTC. Combining the CDR3 with reference TRBV5-1 and TRBJ2-7 gives the whole variable domain KAGVTQTPRYLIKTRGQQVTLSCSPISGHRSVSWYQQTPGQGLQFLFEYFSETQRNKGNFPGRFSGRQFSNSRSEMNVSTLELGDSALYLCASSSISGQLYEQYFGPGTRLTVT.

A few counts support this clonotype. V gene TRBV7-9 combines with J gene TRBJ2-1, with TRBD2 matching over 8 bases. V lost 5 bases, J lost 13 bases, and 7 bases stayed unmatched. The CDR3 runs 12 residues. The V gene's germline CDR1 is SEHNR and CDR2 FQNEAQ (reference sequence). CDR3 region: CASSPTSGFQFF. CDR3 DNA: TGTGCCAGCAGCCCTACTAGCGGATTTCAGTTCTTC.

The J gene is TRBJ2-2, the V gene TRBV11-2; D remains ambiguous. Germline CDR1 SGHAT, CDR2 FQNNGV. CDR3 size: 12 residues. The V end lost 8 bases, the J end lost 4 bases, and 8 bases lay between the germline ends. The CDR3: CASGRFTGELFF. The CDR3 DNA follows: TGTGCCAGCGGACGTTTCACCGGGGAGCTGTTTTTT.

The gene calls are TRBV7-9 and TRBJ2-3; D is unresolved. The CDR3 is made up of 14 amino acids. Germline-derived CDR1 and CDR2 are SEHNR and FQNEAQ (reference sequence). With 1 base removed from V and 2 bases from J, the gap between germline ends came to 7 bases. The CDR3 is CASSLEPITDTQYF. The CDR3 DNA is TGTGCCAGCAGCTTAGAGCCTATCACAGATACGCAGTATTTT.

The CDR3 coding sequence is TGTGCCACCAGTGATTTTACCGGAATCCCCTACGAGCAGTACTTC. It specifies CATSDFTGIPYEQYF. This sequence joins TRBV24-1 and TRBJ2-7, with no clear D. Looked up from germline, CDR1 is KGHDR and CDR2 is SFDVKD. V dropped 1 base and J dropped 2 bases, with 11 bases sitting between them. CDR3 size: 15 residues.

This clonotype occurred many times. The rearrangement joins TRBV7-2 to TRBJ2-2; D gene uncertain. The ends were cut back, 2 bases at V and 1 base at J, with 8 bases in the middle. The length of the CDR3 is 15 residues. CDR1 and CDR2 from the germline V gene are SGHTA and FQGNSA. This chain's CDR3 is CASSLIPQNTGELFF. CDR3 coding DNA: TGTGCCAGCAGCTTAATCCCTCAGAACACCGGGGAGCTGTTTTTT.

The V and J genes are TRBV7-8 and TRBJ2-5; D is undetermined. Per the germline V gene, CDR1 is SGHVS and CDR2 is FQNEAQ. The V gene lost 3 bases and the J gene lost 1 base, with 6 bases spanning the gap. The CDR3 length is 13 residues. CDR3 DNA sequence: TGTGCCAGCAGCTTTGTTAGCCAAGAGACCCAGTACTTC. Residues: CASSFVSQETQYF.

The gene calls are TRBV12-3 or TRBV12-4 and TRBJ2-1, with TRBD1 identical over 8 bases. The V gene end was trimmed by 6 bases and the J gene end by 2 bases; junction bases not matched to a gene: 6. This CDR3 has 15 amino acids. For the CDR3, the DNA is TGTGCCAGCAGGCTGGACAGGGTAACCTACAATGAGCAGTTCTTC. Its protein product is CASRLDRVTYNEQFF.

This clonotype showed up just a few times. The genes are TRBV2 and TRBJ2-3, with D maybe TRBD1 (6 bases). CDR3 size: 15 residues. Germline V gene lookup returns CDR1 SNHLY and CDR2 FYNNEI. With 6 bases removed from V and 2 bases from J, the gap between germline ends came to 15 bases. CDR3 DNA sequence: TGTGCCAGCAGACGCACGACAGGTTCCACAGATACGCAGTATTTT. Amino acid sequence: CASRRTTGSTDTQYF. Variable domain in full (rest from reference TRBV2 and TRBJ2-3): EPEVTQTPSHQVTQMGQEVILRCVPISNHLYFYWYRQILGQKVEFLVSFYNNEISEKSEIFDDQFSVERPDGSNFTLKIRSTKLEDSAMYFCASRRTTGSTDTQYFGPGTRLTVL.

There are a few counts of this clonotype. The chain uses TRBV5-1 and TRBJ2-1; D ambiguous. Germline V lookup: CDR1 SGHRS, CDR2 YFSETQ. CDR3 size: 16 residues. V was pared by 0 bases and J by 0 bases, with 10 bases between. In DNA, the CDR3 is TGCGCCAGCAGCTTGGCTGGGTTAGGCTCCTACAATGAGCAGTTCTTC. This gives the protein CASSLAGLGSYNEQFF.

This rearrangement joins TRBV9 to TRBJ2-3, with 10 bases aligning to TRBD2. Germline CDR1 and CDR2: SGDLS and YYNGEE. The J segment lost 6 bases and the V segment lost 0 bases, leaving 16 bases of the junction unmatched. This CDR3 comprises 19 residues. In DNA, the CDR3 is TGTGCCAGCAGCGTAGAAGGTGCGGTAGCGGGAGGCCCCCAGGATACGCAGTATTTT. It encodes CASSVEGAVAGGPQDTQYF.

In this sample, this clonotype turned up many times. The rearrangement links TRBV7-9 to TRBJ2-3; maybe TRBD2 (5 bases). Germline loops: CDR1 SEHNR, CDR2 FQNEAQ (reference sequence). CDR3 size: 12 residues. With 1 base removed from V and 9 bases from J, the gap between germline ends came to 8 bases. DNA for the CDR3: TGTGCCAGCAGCTTAGAACTAGAGACGCAGTATTTT. The encoded protein is CASSLELETQYF.

This clonotype has a handful of counts. V gene TRBV5-6 combines with J gene TRBJ1-1; no reliable D call. The germline V gene encodes CDR1 SGHDT and CDR2 YYEEEE. Trimming removed 0 bases from V and 1 base from J, with 16 bases in between. The CDR3 loop spans 17 amino acids. The CDR3 sequence: CASSLAARGTQNTEAFF. The CDR3 region has the DNA TGTGCCAGCAGCTTGGCGGCCCGGGGAACACAGAACACTGAAGCTTTCTTT.